This record looks at one TCR beta chain sequence and its context. The sample comes from a study of control samples from healthy donors and cancer patients. Germline V gives CDR1 MNHEY, CDR2 SVGAGI. V was cut by 5 bases and J by 6 bases, with 11 bases left in between. The length of the CDR3 is 14 residues. Libraries were prepared by immunoSEQ multiplex PCR; TCRdb keeps only in-frame clonotypes and omits some of them. This sample has 160,000 or so clones, with about 93% found just once. The TCR originated in a man aged 50 to 59 in good health. The chain couples TRBV6-5 to TRBJ1-6; D not certain. Sequenced sample: blood. CDR3: CASSTEGRNSPLHF. CDR3 in DNA: TGTGCCAGCAGTACAGAGGGCCGTAATTCACCCCTCCACTTT.